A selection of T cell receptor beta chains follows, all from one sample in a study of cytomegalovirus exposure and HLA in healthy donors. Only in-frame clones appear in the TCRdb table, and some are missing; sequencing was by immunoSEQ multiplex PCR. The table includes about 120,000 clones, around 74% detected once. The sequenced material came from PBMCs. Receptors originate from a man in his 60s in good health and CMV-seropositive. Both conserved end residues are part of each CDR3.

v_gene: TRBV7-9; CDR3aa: CASSFSGRAVEEQYF
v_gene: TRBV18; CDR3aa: CASSPGETQYF
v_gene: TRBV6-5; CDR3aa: CASSYSGRQPQHF
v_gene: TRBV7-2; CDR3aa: CASSLAGGYTDTQYF
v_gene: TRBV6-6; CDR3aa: CASTRGGMGTEAFF
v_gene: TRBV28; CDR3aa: CASSPRSYNEQFF
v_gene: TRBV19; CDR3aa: CASTPRDRAAGYTF
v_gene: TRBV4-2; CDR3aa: CASSQGDREDTEAFF
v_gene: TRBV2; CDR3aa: CASSAPGQGAIEQYF
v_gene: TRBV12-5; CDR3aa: CASARDRGHRVSGELFF
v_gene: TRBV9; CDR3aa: CASSEQGDTQYF
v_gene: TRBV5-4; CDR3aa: CASSAGGAEFF
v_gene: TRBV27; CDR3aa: CASSLVGQWNQPQHF
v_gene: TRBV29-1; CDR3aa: CSVEGIAGENTDTQYF
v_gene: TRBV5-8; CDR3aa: CASSPGSVPRNYEQYF
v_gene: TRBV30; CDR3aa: CAWSVSLRGEQYF